A selection of T cell receptor beta chains follows, all from one sample in a study of T cell responses to AZD1222 COVID-19 vaccine. Using immunoSEQ multiplex PCR, the repertoire was profiled, and TCRdb retains in-frame clones only, with some absent. The profile covers some 120,000 clones, with about 89% appearing a single time and 4% to 5% taken by the ten largest. Sequencing was performed on peripheral blood, taken on day 0 of AZD1222 vaccination. Every receptor here comes from an adult in good health. Each CDR3 is given with its conserved first and last residue. The D gene is left open where the match is weak. The size entry is marked missing in some rows and otherwise reads once, few, many or a size class.

TRBD2	TRBV11-3	NA	TRBJ2-2	TGTGCCAGCAGCTCCGGCGGAGCGGGGGGTGGGACCGGGGAGCTGTTTTTT	CASSSGGAGGGTGELFF
TRBD1	TRBV7-9	NA	TRBJ1-5	TGTGCCAGCAGCTACAGGGGGGAAGTGGATCAGCCCCAGCATTTT	CASSYRGEVDQPQHF
NA	TRBV7-6	NA	TRBJ1-6	TGTGCCAGCAGCTTAGGGCCCGTTCAGGGGCGTTGGGGCTCCTATAATTCACCCCTCCACTTT	CASSLGPVQGRWGSYNSPLHF
NA	TRBV4-2	NA	TRBJ1-5	TGTGCCAGCAGCCAAGATCGGCGACCTTATCAGCCCCAGCATTTT	CASSQDRRPYQPQHF
TRBD1	TRBV14	once	TRBJ1-2	TGTGCCAGCAGCCCCCCGCGGGGACAGGGGACCTTCTACTATGGCTACACCTTC	CASSPPRGQGTFYYGYTF
NA	TRBV9	NA	TRBJ1-1	TGTGCCAGCAGCTTAGGAATTCCGAACACTGAAGCTTTCTTT	CASSLGIPNTEAFF
NA	TRBV3-1/TRBV3-2	NA	TRBJ2-2	TGTGCCAGCAGCCCGCTATACGGTACCGGGGAGCTGTTTTTT	CASSPLYGTGELFF
NA	TRBV5-1	NA	TRBJ2-7	TGCGCCAGCAATAAAAATGGGGCTTTTGCCCACGAGCAGTACTTC	CASNKNGAFAHEQYF
NA	TRBV7-2	NA	TRBJ1-3	TGTGCCAGCAGCTACCAGCGGGCAGCTGGAAACACCATATATTTT	CASSYQRAAGNTIYF
NA	TRBV7-2	NA	TRBJ1-1	TGTGCCAGCAGCGCAAGAGAGACAGCGAACACTGAAGCTTTCTTT	CASSARETANTEAFF
TRBD1	TRBV7-2	NA	TRBJ1-2	TGTGCCAGCAGCTTACTAAGGACAGGGGTCGGCTACACCTTC	CASSLLRTGVGYTF
TRBD1	TRBV28	NA	TRBJ1-2	TGTGCCAGCAGTCCGGCTGGACAGGGTGACTATGGCTACACCTTC	CASSPAGQGDYGYTF
NA	TRBV3-1/TRBV3-2	NA	TRBJ1-3	TGTGCCAGCAGCCGGGGCACTGACTCTGGAAACACCATATATTTT	CASSRGTDSGNTIYF
NA	TRBV19	NA	TRBJ1-1	TGTGCCAGTATGGAGGGGTGGGACACTGAAGCTTTCTTT	CASMEGWDTEAFF
NA	TRBV12-3/TRBV12-4	NA	TRBJ1-5	TGTGCCAGCACTAGGGTTGATCAGCCCCAGCATTTT	CASTRVDQPQHF
NA	TRBV29-1	NA	TRBJ1-3	TGCAGCGTCAAATCGACTGGCACCATATATTTT	CSVKSTGTIYF
TRBD1	TRBV6-5	NA	TRBJ1-2	TGTGCCAGCAAAACAGGGGTCTCTAACTATGGCTACACCTTC	CASKTGVSNYGYTF
TRBD1	TRBV14	NA	TRBJ2-7	TGTGCCAGCAGCCAAGACGCCCCTACAGGGGCCGGTTACGAGCAGTACTTC	CASSQDAPTGAGYEQYF
NA	TRBV7-9	NA	TRBJ2-1	TGTGCCAGCAGCTTAAGGGAGATCACAAATGAGCAGTTCTTC	CASSLREITNEQFF
TRBD1	TRBV28	NA	TRBJ2-2	TGTGCCAGCAGTTTAACAGGACAGGGGGCAGGCGGGGAGCTGTTTTTT	CASSLTGQGAGGELFF
NA	TRBV20-1	NA	TRBJ1-1	TGCAGTGCTAGTCATGGACAGAGGACGAACACTGAAGCTTTCTTT	CSASHGQRTNTEAFF
NA	TRBV7-9	NA	TRBJ1-2	TGTGCCAGCAGCTTAGATAGATTTGACGTTCCTAACTATGGCTACACCTTC	CASSLDRFDVPNYGYTF
NA	TRBV24-1	NA	TRBJ2-7	TGTGCCACCAGTGAGGCAGGGAGCTCCTACGAGCAGTACTTC	CATSEAGSSYEQYF